A single sample gave rise to the 9 T cell receptor beta chains below, sequenced in a study of cytomegalovirus exposure and HLA in healthy donors (TCRdb year 2017). Libraries were constructed by the immunoSEQ multiplex PCR assay. For the multiplex PCR, a mixture combining 60 forward primers for TCR Vbeta segments and 13 reverse primers for TCR Jbeta segments was used. TCRdb took this table from immuneACCESS and kept in-frame rearrangements with V and J called. Such tables lack part of the clones; where checked against another copy, unresolved V genes explain under half of the gap, and the rest is unexplained. The sample yields about 140,000 clones; 82% were counted once. Of the sample, roughly 1.4% falls within the top ten clones. The sequencing input was PBMCs. The receptor set was obtained from a young man in good health and CMV-seropositive.

This rearrangement joins TRBV6-4 to TRBJ2-1; tentative D call: TRBD2 (5 bases). V dropped 5 bases and J dropped 1 base, with 15 bases sitting between them. CDR3 size: 16 residues. CDR1 and CDR2 from the germline V gene are MRHNA and SNTAGT. CDR3 amino acids: CASSKLLGGSYNEQFF. In nucleotides, the CDR3 is TGTGCCAGCAGTAAACTTCTAGGAGGATCCTACAATGAGCAGTTCTTC.

The chain combines TRBV15 with TRBJ2-5; 7 nucleotides align to TRBD2. The DNA end is more similar to TRBJ2-7, so the J call may be wrong. This CDR3 comprises 16 residues. Germline lookup yields CDR1 LNHNV and CDR2 YYDKDF (reference sequence). DNA for the CDR3: TGTGCCACCAGCAGAGGGTCGGGAGGTCCCCCCTACGAGCAGTACTTC. It translates to CATSRGSGGPPYEQYF.

This clone showed up just once. V is TRBV28 and J is TRBJ1-5; D ambiguous. The CDR3 spans 12 residues. The germline gives CDR1 MDHEN, CDR2 SYDVKM. V was pared by 1 base and J by 10 bases, with 8 bases between. CDR3 residues: CASSLSNNPQHF. The CDR3 DNA follows: TGTGCCAGCAGTTTATCTAATAACCCCCAGCATTTT.

This chain links TRBV7-8 with TRBJ2-7; the D gene is possibly TRBD2 (6 bases). The CDR3 loop spans 15 amino acids. Trimming removed 4 bases at V and 2 bases at J, with 15 bases between. Germline CDR1 is SGHVS and CDR2 is FQNEAQ. DNA for the CDR3: TGTGCCAGCAGCTGGGCCGGGGACTCCCCCTACGAGCAGTACTTC. It encodes CASSWAGDSPYEQYF.

V usage is TRBV5-6 and J usage is TRBJ2-7; possibly TRBD2 for D (6 bases). CDR3 length equals 18 residues. Trimming removed 4 bases from V and 7 bases from J, with 30 bases in between. Looked up from germline, CDR1 is SGHDT and CDR2 is YYEEEE. The CDR3 nucleotides read TGTGCCAGCAGCCCTGAGGGAGGTCGGTTGGGTTCCCCTCTGGAGCAGTACTTC. It yields the protein CASSPEGGRLGSPLEQYF. Full variable domain (rest looked up from reference TRBV5-6 and TRBJ2-7): DAGVTQSPTHLIKTRGQQVTLRCSPKSGHDTVSWYQQALGQGPQFIFQYYEEEERQRGNFPDRFSGHQFPNYSSELNVNALLLGDSALYLCASSPEGGRLGSPLEQYFGPGTRLTVT.

The V and J genes are TRBV19 and TRBJ2-2; weak D call: TRBD2 (6 bases). Germline CDR1 is LNHDA and CDR2 is SQIVND (reference sequence). CDR3 length: 13 residues. V gave up 10 bases and J gave up 7 bases, with 16 bases separating them. The CDR3 spells CATSPWRDGELFF. As DNA, the CDR3 is TGTGCCACCTCCCCCTGGCGGGACGGGGAGCTGTTTTTT. Using reference TRBV19 and TRBJ2-2 for the parts outside the CDR3, the full variable domain is DGGITQSPKYLFRKEGQNVTLSCEQNLNHDAMYWYRQDPGQGLRLIYYSQIVNDFQKGDIAEGYSVSREKKESFPLTVTSAQKNPTAFYLCATSPWRDGELFFGEGSRLTVL.

The V call is TRBV7-9, the J call TRBJ1-4; 10 nucleotides match TRBD1. The CDR3 spans 15 residues. The V gene's germline CDR1 is SEHNR and CDR2 FQNEAQ (reference sequence). V shed 1 base, J shed 7 bases, and the junction held 3 bases outside the gene matches. CDR3 in amino acids: CASSLGQGAIEKLFF. CDR3 in DNA: TGTGCCAGCAGCTTAGGACAGGGGGCTATTGAAAAACTGTTTTTT. The whole variable domain, remainder taken from reference TRBV7-9 and TRBJ1-4, is DTGVSQNPRHKITKRGQNVTFRCDPISEHNRLYWYRQTLGQGPEFLTYFQNEAQLEKSRLLSDRFSAERPKGSFSTLEIQRTEQGDSAMYLCASSLGQGAIEKLFFGSGTQLSVL.

This rearrangement joins TRBV2 to TRBJ2-7, with 11 bases identical to TRBD2. J lost 4 bases, V lost 6 bases, and 8 bases had no gene match. The CDR3 contains 15 residues. Germline V lookup: CDR1 SNHLY, CDR2 FYNNEI. CDR3 in DNA: TGTGCCAGCAGGTCCACTAGCGGGAGAGAATACGAGCAGTACTTC. This codes for CASRSTSGREYEQYF.

This clone was detected once. V gene TRBV9 combines with J gene TRBJ2-1; 10 nucleotides match TRBD2. This CDR3 contains 16 residues. CDR1 is SGDLS, CDR2 YYNGEE, per germline. Trimming took 0 bases from V and 6 from J; bases not matched to a gene: 6. The CDR3 DNA follows: TGTGCCAGCAGCGTAGGTCTAGCGGGAGTTCTCAATGAGCAGTTCTTC. Protein: CASSVGLAGVLNEQFF.